The T cell receptor beta chain under discussion was sequenced for a study of control samples from healthy donors and cancer patients. The CDR3 is 14 residues long. Germline lookup yields CDR1 LNHDA and CDR2 SQIVND (reference sequence). Trimming removed 1 base at V and 5 bases at J, with 11 bases between. Data came from immunoSEQ multiplex PCR; TCRdb stores just in-frame clones and leaves some out. The sample yields 150,000 to 200,000 clones, around 96% seen once. The sequence derives from a woman aged 40 to 50 in good health. The chain recombines TRBV19 with TRBJ2-5; tentatively, D is TRBD2 (5 bases). Material: blood. In nucleotides, the CDR3 is TGTGCCAGTAGTATAGTTGAGGGTACGGAGACCCAGTACTTC. Protein product: CASSIVEGTETQYF. The variable domain in full, completed from reference TRBV19 and TRBJ2-5, reads DGGITQSPKYLFRKEGQNVTLSCEQNLNHDAMYWYRQDPGQGLRLIYYSQIVNDFQKGDIAEGYSVSREKKESFPLTVTSAQKNPTAFYLCASSIVEGTETQYFGPGTRLLVL.